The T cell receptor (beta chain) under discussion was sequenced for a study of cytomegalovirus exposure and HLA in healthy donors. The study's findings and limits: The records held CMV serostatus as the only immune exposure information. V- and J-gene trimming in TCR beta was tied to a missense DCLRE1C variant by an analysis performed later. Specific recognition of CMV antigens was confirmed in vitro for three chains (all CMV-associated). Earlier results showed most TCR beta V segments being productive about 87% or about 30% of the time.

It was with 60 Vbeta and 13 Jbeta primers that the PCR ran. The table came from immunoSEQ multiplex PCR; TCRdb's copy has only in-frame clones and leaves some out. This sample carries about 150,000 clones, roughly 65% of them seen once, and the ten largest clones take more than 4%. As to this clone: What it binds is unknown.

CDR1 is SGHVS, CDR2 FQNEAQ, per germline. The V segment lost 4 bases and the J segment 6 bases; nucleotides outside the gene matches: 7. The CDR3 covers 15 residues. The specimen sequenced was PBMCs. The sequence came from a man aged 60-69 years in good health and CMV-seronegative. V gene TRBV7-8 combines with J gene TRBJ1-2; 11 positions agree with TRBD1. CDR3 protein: CASSSYGQGADGYTF. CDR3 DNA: TGTGCCAGCAGCTCCTACGGACAGGGGGCGGATGGCTACACCTTC.